The T cell receptor beta chain described here comes from a study of early T cells in non-severe SARS-CoV-2 infection. Whole-study context: The study sequenced bulk RNA from unsorted whole blood, with chains unpaired.

Attachment of unique molecular identifiers was made to individual cDNA molecules. TCRdb itself ran the 5' RACE reads through MiXCR, one entry per CDR3 protein. The table includes some 67,000 distinct CDR3 sequences, over 8% detected once. CDR1 and CDR2 from the germline V gene are DFQATT and SNEGSKA (reference sequence). V was trimmed by 6 bases and J by 3 bases, leaving 18 bases between them. The CDR3 runs to 14 residues. The chain uses TRBV20-1 and TRBJ2-7; possibly TRBD1 for D (5 bases). The origin of this receptor is an adult who was a healthcare worker with PCR-confirmed SARS-CoV-2 infection or an uninfected control (not recorded which). Sequencing was performed on whole blood, taken at baseline. The CDR3 region has the DNA TGCAGTGCCCCGTTTCGGACATACAACTACGAGCAGTACTTC. Translated, it gives CSAPFRTYNYEQYF.